This T cell receptor (beta chain) was recorded in a study of glioma-infiltrating T cells after dendritic cell vaccination. Looking at the study overall: Patients received three intradermal dendritic cell vaccine injections at biweekly intervals.

With 1 base clipped from V and 0 bases from J, the junction kept 6 bases outside the gene matches. Per germline, CDR1 KGHSH and CDR2 LQKENI. The CDR3 is 17 residues long. Patients had residual fresh-frozen tumor tissue and more than two years of survival data. The repertoire was sequenced with immunoSEQ multiplex PCR; TCRdb's copy has only in-frame clones and lacks some. The data hold fewer than 85,000 clones, with about 86% observed a single time. Specimen: blood, collected before dendritic cell vaccination. This clonotype was sampled from a human donor with glioblastoma. The chain carries TRBV18 and TRBJ2-3, with 8 bases aligning to TRBD2. The CDR3 DNA follows: TGTGCCAGCTCACCACTGGCGGGACTAGGAAGCACAGATACGCAGTATTTT. Translating gives CASSPLAGLGSTDTQYF.